The 5 T cell receptor beta chains below were found in one sample sequenced in a study of T cell changes during pregnancy in multiple sclerosis. The repertoire was sequenced with immunoSEQ multiplex PCR; TCRdb's copy has only in-frame clones and lacks some. The table shows about 40,000 clones, with 91% occurring only once. The material was CD4+ T cells from peripheral blood mononuclear cells, obtained before pregnancy. These receptors came from a female donor with multiple sclerosis, enrolled in a pregnancy study.

The chain carries TRBV7-2 and TRBJ2-5; a possible D gene is TRBD1 (5 bases). V was clipped by 7 bases and J by 6 bases, with 18 bases between them. CDR1 SGHTA and CDR2 FQGNSA come from the germline V gene. This CDR3 spans 14 amino acids. CDR3 sequence (DNA): TGTGCCAGCACTATGTCAGGGCAGGGAAAGACCCAGTACTTC. This codes for CASTMSGQGKTQYF.

This rearrangement joins TRBV27 to TRBJ1-2; D may be TRBD1 (5 bases). Germline CDR1 reads MNHEY; CDR2 reads SMNVEV (reference sequence). CDR3 length: 18 residues. Trimming took off 2 bases at V and 2 bases at J, with 21 bases between the two ends. The CDR3 coding sequence is TGTGCCAGCAGTTTAACCGGGGGAGGCCCCTTAAAGAACTATGGCTACACCTTC. This translates into CASSLTGGGPLKNYGYTF.

This clone ranks as medium-sized. This same CDR3 is encoded by further DNA sequences in the sample. The chain uses TRBV6-1 and TRBJ1-3, with TRBD1 identical over 10 bases. Germline values: CDR1 MNHNS, CDR2 SASEGT. The CDR3 totals 16 residues. After removal of 2 bases from V and 3 bases from J, the junction contained 4 bases not matched to a gene. This chain's CDR3 is CASSEWTGGIGNTIYF. CDR3 nucleotides: TGTGCCAGCAGTGAATGGACAGGGGGAATTGGAAACACCATATATTTT.

The rearrangement uses TRBV5-8 and TRBJ2-7; a weak D match, TRBD1 (5 bases). CDR1 and CDR2 from the germline V gene are SGHTS and YDEGEE. The CDR3 has 12 residues. Deletions cut 9 bases from V and 3 bases from J, with 13 bases between. The CDR3 here is CATPQGIYEQYF. The CDR3 DNA reads as TGTGCCACGCCCCAGGGTATCTACGAGCAGTACTTC.

This clone appeared once. The V and J genes are TRBV11-2 and TRBJ1-2; tentatively, D is TRBD1 (6 bases). Between the trimmed V and J ends, which lost 1 base and 5 bases, there was a span of 14 bases. This CDR3 comprises 15 residues. Germline CDR1 SGHAT, CDR2 FQNNGV. The CDR3 spells CASSLGGGLIYGYTF. The CDR3 coding sequence is TGTGCCAGCAGCTTAGGGGGGGGCCTAATTTATGGCTACACCTTC.